These 11 T cell receptor beta chains were all obtained from the same sample, sequenced in a study of graft-versus-host responses after intestinal transplantation (dated by TCRdb to the early 2020s). These receptors' targets are unknown. The time point label corresponds to: cells obtained before transplantation from donor or recipient. Receptor amplification or capture employed the immunoSEQ multiplex PCR assay. TCRdb retrieved this table from immuneACCESS and kept in-frame rearrangements only. Not all clones are present; in checked studies, unresolved V genes account for under half, and no reason is known for the remainder. This sample comprises tens of thousands of clones, about 93% of them detected only once. The biggest ten clones account for approximately 20% of the sample. This specimen was unstimulated CD8+ T cells sorted from spleen or lymph node cells, taken before transplant. The origin of the receptors is a human donor who was the organ donor for an intestinal transplant.

V and J are TRBV29-1 and TRBJ1-1; D is undetermined. V lost 3 bases to trimming and J lost 0 bases, with 2 bases between them. This CDR3 is 11 amino acids long. Germline V gene lookup returns CDR1 SQVTM and CDR2 ANQGSEA. Here the CDR3 DNA reads TGCAGCGTTGAGTTGAACACTGAAGCTTTCTTT. It yields the protein CSVELNTEAFF.

The CDR3 bases are TGCGCCAGCAGCCAAGGGGTATCGGGACTAAGCTCCTACGAGCAGTACTTC. Protein sequence: CASSQGVSGLSSYEQYF. This chain uses TRBV4-3 with TRBJ2-7, with 7 nucleotides matching TRBD2. The CDR3 covers 17 residues. Germline CDR1 and CDR2: LGHNA and YSLEER. J lost 0 bases, V lost 1 base, and 9 bases had no gene match.

This chain uses TRBV4-3 with TRBJ1-2, with 9 bases lining up with TRBD1. The CDR3 runs 14 residues. Germline values: CDR1 LGHNA, CDR2 YSLEER. The junction had 1 base not matched to a gene; V was cut back by 2 bases and J by 3 bases. In nucleotides, the CDR3 is TGCGCCAGCAGCCAAAGACAGGGGGACTATGGCTACACCTTC. Its translation: CASSQRQGDYGYTF.

The rearrangement joins TRBV27 to TRBJ2-3, with TRBD1 matching 7 bases. This CDR3 is built from 14 residues. V shed 6 bases, J shed 4 bases, and the junction held 7 bases outside the gene matches. Germline assignment: CDR1 MNHEY and CDR2 SMNVEV (reference sequence). The CDR3 loop is CASSHDRVPDTQYF. CDR3 in DNA: TGTGCCAGCAGCCACGACAGGGTTCCAGATACGCAGTATTTT.

Here the CDR3 reads CASSEQVNYEQYF. CDR3 in DNA: TGTGCCAGCAGTGAACAGGTTAACTACGAGCAGTACTTC. J is TRBJ2-7 and V is TRBV2; D call uncertain. Germline CDR1 is SNHLY and CDR2 is FYNNEI. V was cut by 2 bases and J by 3 bases, with 8 bases left in between. The length of the CDR3 is 13 residues.

This chain uses TRBV6-1 with TRBJ2-7; 12 nucleotides line up with TRBD1. V shed 6 bases and J 6 bases; nucleotides not matched to a gene: 6. The germline V gene encodes CDR1 MNHNS and CDR2 SASEGT. The CDR3 has 14 residues. CDR3 sequence reads: CASRHPGQGAEQYF. As DNA, the CDR3 is TGTGCCAGCAGACACCCGGGACAGGGGGCCGAGCAGTACTTC.

The genes are TRBV7-2 and TRBJ2-5; 9 bases align to TRBD1. CDR3 length: 15 residues. The junction had 9 bases not matched to a gene; V was cut back by 5 bases and J by 5 bases. Germline-derived CDR1 and CDR2 are SGHTA and FQGNSA. The CDR3 DNA sequence: TGTGCCAGCAGCCCGACAGGGGGATGGAAGGAGACCCAGTACTTC. This gives the protein CASSPTGGWKETQYF.

This clone appeared once. The chain carries TRBV15 and TRBJ2-5; 7 bases map to TRBD2. CDR1 is LNHNV and CDR2 is YYDKDF in the germline V gene (reference sequence). Germline trimming cut 0 bases from V and 5 bases from J; bases unmatched to any gene: 15. The CDR3 consists of 18 residues. CDR3 sequence: CATSREVILAGEYETQYF. CDR3 coding DNA: TGTGCCACCAGCAGAGAAGTAATCCTGGCGGGAGAGTATGAGACCCAGTACTTC.

The chain has TRBV2 and TRBJ2-3; no clear D gene. The germline gives CDR1 SNHLY, CDR2 FYNNEI. There are 13 residues in the CDR3. V was shortened by 4 bases and J by 1 base, with 6 bases between the two germline ends. The DNA for the CDR3 is TGTGCCAGCAGTGTGTTGGGCACAGATACGCAGTATTTT. Protein sequence: CASSVLGTDTQYF.

Here the CDR3 reads CASSLVPDRYSNEKLFF. The CDR3 DNA reads TGCGCCAGCAGCTTGGTGCCGGACAGATATTCTAATGAAAAACTGTTTTTT. The chain employs TRBV5-1 and TRBJ1-4, with a weak D call TRBD1 (6 bases). CDR1 is SGHRS and CDR2 is YFSETQ in the germline V gene. The CDR3 runs 17 residues. V gave up 0 bases and J gave up 3 bases, with 15 bases separating them.

This clone was recorded once. V usage is TRBV4-3 and J usage is TRBJ2-7, with 10 bases lining up with TRBD2. The CDR3 length is 15 residues. Germline lookup yields CDR1 LGHNA and CDR2 YSLEER. The junction had 3 bases not matched to a gene; V was cut back by 0 bases and J by 4 bases. CDR3 nucleotide sequence: TGCGCCAGCAGCCAAGATCCTAGCGGGGGATACGAGCAGTACTTC. It encodes CASSQDPSGGYEQYF.